This is a list of T cell receptor beta chains from one sample in a study of cytomegalovirus exposure and HLA in healthy donors. Using immunoSEQ multiplex PCR, the repertoire was profiled, and TCRdb retains in-frame clones only, with some absent. The table has 120,000 to 150,000 clones, 60% to 85% seen once. The specimen was PBMCs. The source is a man aged 35 to 55 in good health and CMV-seronegative. Each CDR3 is given with its conserved first and last residue. Each record gives: D gene, J gene, clone size, V gene, CDR3 DNA, CDR3 protein. A D gene is named only where the DNA matches it firmly. Some rows have no size entry. The others give once, few or many, or a class for an expanded clone.

D gene: .; J gene: TRBJ2-2; clone size: .; V gene: TRBV7-9; CDR3 DNA: TGTGCCAGCAGCTTGATCGGTCGAGGAACCGGGGAGCTGTTTTTT; CDR3 protein: CASSLIGRGTGELFF
D gene: TRBD2; J gene: TRBJ2-1; clone size: .; V gene: TRBV4-3; CDR3 DNA: TGCGCCAGCAGCCAAGAAGTAAGGACTAGCGGCGTCAATGAGCAGTTCTTC; CDR3 protein: CASSQEVRTSGVNEQFF
D gene: .; J gene: TRBJ1-1; clone size: .; V gene: TRBV5-3; CDR3 DNA: TGTGCCAGAAGCTTTGCAGGCAACACTGAAGCTTTCTTT; CDR3 protein: CARSFAGNTEAFF
D gene: TRBD2; J gene: TRBJ2-1; clone size: .; V gene: TRBV7-6; CDR3 DNA: TGTGCCAGCAGCTTGGTGGGGGCGGGACTAGCGGGGGGCCACCCGCTCTTC; CDR3 protein: CASSLVGAGLAGGHPLF
D gene: TRBD1; J gene: TRBJ2-7; clone size: .; V gene: TRBV6-5; CDR3 DNA: TGTGCCAGCAGTTACTCCTTAGGGACAGGGCACTACGAGCAGTACTTC; CDR3 protein: CASSYSLGTGHYEQYF
D gene: .; J gene: TRBJ2-1; clone size: once; V gene: TRBV19; CDR3 DNA: TGTGCCAGTAGCCAAGGCAACAGCTTCAACAATGAGCAGTTCTTC; CDR3 protein: CASSQGNSFNNEQFF
D gene: .; J gene: TRBJ1-2; clone size: few; V gene: TRBV2; CDR3 DNA: TGTGCCAGCAGTGAGGATCAGGGCGGCTACACCTTC; CDR3 protein: CASSEDQGGYTF
D gene: .; J gene: TRBJ2-7; clone size: once; V gene: TRBV11-2; CDR3 DNA: TGTGCCAGCAGCTCCCTCTTAGAGTCCTACGAGCAGTACTTC; CDR3 protein: CASSSLLESYEQYF
D gene: .; J gene: TRBJ1-2; clone size: .; V gene: TRBV7-8; CDR3 DNA: TGTGCCAGCAGCAGTCGAGGCCTTTATGGCTACACCTTC; CDR3 protein: CASSSRGLYGYTF
D gene: TRBD1; J gene: TRBJ2-5; clone size: .; V gene: TRBV7-8; CDR3 DNA: TGTGCCAGCAGCTTACGTGCAGGGACAGTAGCTTTTGTGAGCCAGTACTTC; CDR3 protein: CASSLRAGTVAFVSQYF
D gene: TRBD2; J gene: TRBJ2-5; clone size: .; V gene: TRBV5-1; CDR3 DNA: TGCGCCAGCAGCTTGGCCCGGACTAGCGGCCAAGAGACCCAGTACTTC; CDR3 protein: CASSLARTSGQETQYF
D gene: TRBD1; J gene: TRBJ1-4; clone size: few; V gene: TRBV6-1; CDR3 DNA: TGTGCCAGCAGTGAAGGGTCGGGACAGGGGAATGAAAAACTGTTTTTT; CDR3 protein: CASSEGSGQGNEKLFF
D gene: TRBD2; J gene: TRBJ2-3; clone size: .; V gene: TRBV30; CDR3 DNA: TGTGCCCAGCGGAGCGGGAGCCGACGAGCAGATACGCAGTATTTT; CDR3 protein: CAQRSGSRRADTQYF
D gene: .; J gene: TRBJ1-4; clone size: .; V gene: TRBV21-1; CDR3 DNA: TGTGCCAGCAGCAAAGGTTACCGGGACTCAGGGATGTACGCGGATGAAAAACTGTTTTTT; CDR3 protein: CASSKGYRDSGMYADEKLFF
D gene: TRBD2; J gene: TRBJ2-7; clone size: .; V gene: TRBV7-9; CDR3 DNA: TGTGCCAGCAGCTCGAGCGGGAGCTCCTACGAGCAGTACTTC; CDR3 protein: CASSSSGSSYEQYF
D gene: TRBD1; J gene: TRBJ2-7; clone size: .; V gene: TRBV7-9; CDR3 DNA: TGTGCCAGCAGCTCAGGGGGACAGCTCAACGAGCAGTACTTC; CDR3 protein: CASSSGGQLNEQYF
D gene: TRBD1; J gene: TRBJ1-2; clone size: .; V gene: TRBV4-1; CDR3 DNA: TGCGCCAGCAGCCAAGCATCACGACAACGGGACAGGGTATGGAACTATGGCTACACCTTC; CDR3 protein: CASSQASRQRDRVWNYGYTF
D gene: .; J gene: TRBJ1-2; clone size: .; V gene: TRBV7-2; CDR3 DNA: TGTGCCAGCAGCTTAGAAATAGCTAACTATGGCTACACCTTC; CDR3 protein: CASSLEIANYGYTF
D gene: TRBD1; J gene: TRBJ1-5; clone size: .; V gene: TRBV7-9; CDR3 DNA: TGTTCCAGCACCCTAGGGTCCGGCAGGGGGGATCAGCCCCAGCATTTT; CDR3 protein: CSSTLGSGRGDQPQHF
D gene: TRBD1; J gene: TRBJ1-3; clone size: .; V gene: TRBV6-5; CDR3 DNA: TGTGCCAGCAGAGGACAGGGTTCAGGAAACACCATATATTTT; CDR3 protein: CASRGQGSGNTIYF
D gene: TRBD1; J gene: TRBJ2-5; clone size: .; V gene: TRBV7-3; CDR3 DNA: TGTGCCAGCAGTCCCGGGACAGTAGAGACCCAGTACTTC; CDR3 protein: CASSPGTVETQYF
D gene: TRBD1; J gene: TRBJ1-5; clone size: .; V gene: TRBV30; CDR3 DNA: TGTGCCTGGAGTCGAGGGGGCGGCAATCAGCCCCAGCATTTT; CDR3 protein: CAWSRGGGNQPQHF
D gene: .; J gene: TRBJ2-1; clone size: once; V gene: TRBV2; CDR3 DNA: TGTGCCAGCAGTGAGGGCCGAGATGAGCAGTTCTTC; CDR3 protein: CASSEGRDEQFF
D gene: TRBD1; J gene: TRBJ1-2; clone size: .; V gene: TRBV30; CDR3 DNA: TGTGCCTGGAGTGTTGGCAGGGGGATCTATGGCTACACCTTC; CDR3 protein: CAWSVGRGIYGYTF
D gene: TRBD2; J gene: TRBJ2-5; clone size: .; V gene: TRBV4-3; CDR3 DNA: TGCGCCAGCAGCCAGTTGGGACTAGCGGGGACAGCCCAAGAGACCCAGTACTTC; CDR3 protein: CASSQLGLAGTAQETQYF
D gene: TRBD1; J gene: TRBJ2-7; clone size: .; V gene: TRBV7-9; CDR3 DNA: TGTTCCAGCAGCTTAGGGACAGGGGGACTCTACGAGCAGTACTTC; CDR3 protein: CSSSLGTGGLYEQYF
D gene: .; J gene: TRBJ1-2; clone size: .; V gene: TRBV18; CDR3 DNA: TGTGCCAGCTCACGCATGGACAGCTACACCTTC; CDR3 protein: CASSRMDSYTF
D gene: .; J gene: TRBJ2-3; clone size: .; V gene: TRBV27; CDR3 DNA: TGTGCCAGCAGTTTAGTTGGCGGCCGCACAGATACGCAGTATTTT; CDR3 protein: CASSLVGGRTDTQYF
D gene: TRBD1; J gene: TRBJ2-7; clone size: .; V gene: TRBV6-1; CDR3 DNA: TGTGCCAGCAGTGCAGGTTGGGACAGTTCCTACGAGCAGTACTTC; CDR3 protein: CASSAGWDSSYEQYF
D gene: .; J gene: TRBJ2-2; clone size: .; V gene: TRBV18; CDR3 DNA: TGTGCCAGCTCACTGGGGCGTCCCGGGGAGCTGTTTTTT; CDR3 protein: CASSLGRPGELFF
D gene: TRBD2; J gene: TRBJ2-1; clone size: .; V gene: TRBV7-8; CDR3 DNA: TGTGCCAGCAGCTTCACGGCTAGCGGGATGTTCTTC; CDR3 protein: CASSFTASGMFF
D gene: TRBD1; J gene: TRBJ1-1; clone size: .; V gene: TRBV11-2; CDR3 DNA: TGTGCCAGCAGCTTAGTGGGGACAGGGGGCTTCACTGAAGCTTTCTTT; CDR3 protein: CASSLVGTGGFTEAFF
D gene: TRBD1; J gene: TRBJ2-1; clone size: .; V gene: TRBV19; CDR3 DNA: TGTGCCAGTAGCCGGGACAGGGTACCCAATGAGCAGTTCTTC; CDR3 protein: CASSRDRVPNEQFF
D gene: .; J gene: TRBJ2-7; clone size: .; V gene: TRBV10-3; CDR3 DNA: TGTGCCATCAGTGAGCCCTACGCCGTCTACGAGCAGTACTTC; CDR3 protein: CAISEPYAVYEQYF
D gene: TRBD1; J gene: TRBJ1-1; clone size: .; V gene: TRBV19; CDR3 DNA: TGTGCCAGTAGTATAGACAGGGGGCAACAGGGTGAAGCTTTCTTT; CDR3 protein: CASSIDRGQQGEAFF
D gene: TRBD1; J gene: TRBJ2-3; clone size: .; V gene: TRBV4-2; CDR3 DNA: TGTGCCAGCAGCCCTTTAGGACAGGGGGCGGATGATACGCAGTATTTT; CDR3 protein: CASSPLGQGADDTQYF
D gene: .; J gene: TRBJ2-5; clone size: .; V gene: TRBV7-9; CDR3 DNA: TGTGCCAGCAGCTTAGCCGGATCCCTAGAACCCCAAGAGACCCAGTACTTC; CDR3 protein: CASSLAGSLEPQETQYF
D gene: TRBD2; J gene: TRBJ2-5; clone size: .; V gene: TRBV10-2; CDR3 DNA: TGCGCCAGCAGTGAATGCGGGAGGGCCAGGGAGACCCAGTACTTC; CDR3 protein: CASSECGRARETQYF
D gene: .; J gene: TRBJ1-2; clone size: .; V gene: TRBV2; CDR3 DNA: TGTGCCAGCTCAACGGGTAACGATGGCTACACCTTC; CDR3 protein: CASSTGNDGYTF
D gene: .; J gene: TRBJ2-2; clone size: .; V gene: TRBV19; CDR3 DNA: TGTGCCAGTAGTATTATCTACACCGGGGAGCTGTTTTTT; CDR3 protein: CASSIIYTGELFF
D gene: TRBD2; J gene: TRBJ2-3; clone size: .; V gene: TRBV7-6; CDR3 DNA: TGTGCCAGCAGCTGGGCTAGCGGGGGGAACACAGATACGCAGTATTTT; CDR3 protein: CASSWASGGNTDTQYF
D gene: .; J gene: TRBJ2-5; clone size: once; V gene: TRBV5-1; CDR3 DNA: TGCGCCAGCAGCCAAACTAATTCGTGGCAAGAGACCCAGTACTTC; CDR3 protein: CASSQTNSWQETQYF
D gene: .; J gene: TRBJ1-3; clone size: .; V gene: TRBV30; CDR3 DNA: TGTGCCTGGAGTGAGGGGGTGAAGGGAAACACCATATATTTT; CDR3 protein: CAWSEGVKGNTIYF
D gene: .; J gene: TRBJ1-5; clone size: .; V gene: TRBV9; CDR3 DNA: TGTGCCAGCAGCGTAGACTTAAGTAGCAATCAGCCCCAGCATTTT; CDR3 protein: CASSVDLSSNQPQHF
D gene: .; J gene: TRBJ2-6; clone size: .; V gene: TRBV6-6; CDR3 DNA: TGTGCCAGCAGGGGGGGTGCCTACTCTGGGGCCAACGTCCTGACTTTC; CDR3 protein: CASRGGAYSGANVLTF
D gene: .; J gene: TRBJ1-6; clone size: .; V gene: TRBV30; CDR3 DNA: TGTGCCTGGAGTGTCGGCAGGAAAAATTCACCCCTCCACTTT; CDR3 protein: CAWSVGRKNSPLHF